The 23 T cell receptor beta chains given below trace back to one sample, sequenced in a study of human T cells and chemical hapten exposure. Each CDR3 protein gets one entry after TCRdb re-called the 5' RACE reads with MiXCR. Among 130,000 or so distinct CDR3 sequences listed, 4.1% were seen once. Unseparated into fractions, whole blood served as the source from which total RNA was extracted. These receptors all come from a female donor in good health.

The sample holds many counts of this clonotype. The CDR3 here is CASSYDGGLTEAFF. The CDR3 nucleotides are TGTGCCAGCAGTTACGACGGGGGATTAACTGAAGCTTTCTTT. The chain carries TRBV6-6 and TRBJ1-1; tentatively, D is TRBD1 (5 bases). Trimming pared 2 bases from V and 5 bases from J, leaving 12 bases between. Germline V gene data show CDR1 as MNHNY and CDR2 as SVGAGI (reference sequence). This CDR3 spans 14 amino acids.

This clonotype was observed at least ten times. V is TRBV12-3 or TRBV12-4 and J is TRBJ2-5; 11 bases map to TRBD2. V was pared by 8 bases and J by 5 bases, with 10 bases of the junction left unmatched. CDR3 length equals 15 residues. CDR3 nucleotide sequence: TGTGCCAGCGCGCCTAGCGGGGGGAGGATGGAGACCCAGTACTTC. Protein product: CASAPSGGRMETQYF.

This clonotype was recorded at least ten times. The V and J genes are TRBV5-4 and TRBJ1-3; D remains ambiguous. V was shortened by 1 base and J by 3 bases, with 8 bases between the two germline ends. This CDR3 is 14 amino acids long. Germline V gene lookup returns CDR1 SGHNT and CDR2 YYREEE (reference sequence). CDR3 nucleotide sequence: TGTGCCAGCAGCTTGCCCGAATATGGAAACACCATATATTTT. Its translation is CASSLPEYGNTIYF.

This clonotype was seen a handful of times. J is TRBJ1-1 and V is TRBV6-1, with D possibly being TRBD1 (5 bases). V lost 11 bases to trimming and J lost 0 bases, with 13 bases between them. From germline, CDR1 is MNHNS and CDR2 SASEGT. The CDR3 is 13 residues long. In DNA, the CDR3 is TGTGCCGGAGGGGCGGATTTGAACACTGAAGCTTTCTTT. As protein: CAGGADLNTEAFF.

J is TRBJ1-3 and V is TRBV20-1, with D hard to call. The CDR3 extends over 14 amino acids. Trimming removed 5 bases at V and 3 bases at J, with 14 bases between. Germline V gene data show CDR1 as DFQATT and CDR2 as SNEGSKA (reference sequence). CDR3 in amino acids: CSALRAERGNTIYF. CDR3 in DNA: TGCAGTGCTCTCCGGGCCGAACGTGGAAACACCATATATTTT.

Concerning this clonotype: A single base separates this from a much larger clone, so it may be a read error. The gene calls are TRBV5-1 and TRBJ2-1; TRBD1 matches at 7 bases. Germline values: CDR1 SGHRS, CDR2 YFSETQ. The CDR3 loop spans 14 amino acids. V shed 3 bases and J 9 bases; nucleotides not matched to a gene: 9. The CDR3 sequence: CASSWGTADIEQFF. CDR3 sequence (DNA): TGCGCCAGCAGCTGGGGGACAGCGGACATTGAGCAGTTCTTC.

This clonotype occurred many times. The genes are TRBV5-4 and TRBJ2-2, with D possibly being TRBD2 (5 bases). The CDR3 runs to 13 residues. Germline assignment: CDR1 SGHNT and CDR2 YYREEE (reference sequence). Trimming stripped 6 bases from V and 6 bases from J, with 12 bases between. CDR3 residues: CASTLRGSGELFF. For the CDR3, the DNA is TGTGCCAGCACTTTACGGGGATCCGGGGAGCTGTTTTTT.

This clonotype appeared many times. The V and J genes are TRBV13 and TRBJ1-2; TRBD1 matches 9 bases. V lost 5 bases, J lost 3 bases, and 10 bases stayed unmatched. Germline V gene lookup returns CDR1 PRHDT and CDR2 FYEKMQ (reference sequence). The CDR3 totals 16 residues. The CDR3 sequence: CASSVGPNRGHYGYTF. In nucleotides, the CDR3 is TGTGCCAGCAGCGTGGGGCCAAACAGGGGGCACTATGGCTACACCTTC.

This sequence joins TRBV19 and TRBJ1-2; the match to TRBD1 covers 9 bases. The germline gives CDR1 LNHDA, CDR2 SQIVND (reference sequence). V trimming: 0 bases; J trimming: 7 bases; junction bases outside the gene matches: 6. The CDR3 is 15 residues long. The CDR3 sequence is CASSIDPGTGCGYTF. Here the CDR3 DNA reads TGTGCCAGTAGTATAGATCCCGGGACAGGGTGTGGCTACACCTTC.

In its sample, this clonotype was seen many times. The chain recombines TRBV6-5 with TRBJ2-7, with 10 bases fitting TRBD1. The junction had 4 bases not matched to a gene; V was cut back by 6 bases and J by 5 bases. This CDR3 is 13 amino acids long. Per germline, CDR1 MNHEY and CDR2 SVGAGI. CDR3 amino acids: CASRMTGGNEQYF. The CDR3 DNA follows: TGTGCCAGCAGAATGACAGGGGGCAACGAGCAGTACTTC.

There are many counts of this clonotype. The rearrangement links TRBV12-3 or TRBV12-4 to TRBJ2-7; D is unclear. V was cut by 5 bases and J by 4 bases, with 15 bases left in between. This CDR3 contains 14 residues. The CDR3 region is CASSPRGSPYEQYF. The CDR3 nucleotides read TGTGCCAGCAGTCCCCGCGGCAGTCCTTACGAGCAGTACTTC.

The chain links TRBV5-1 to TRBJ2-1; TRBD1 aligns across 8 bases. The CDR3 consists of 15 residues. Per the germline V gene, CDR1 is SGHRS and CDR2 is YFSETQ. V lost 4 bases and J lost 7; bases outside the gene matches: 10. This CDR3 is CASSLGQDIRNEQFF. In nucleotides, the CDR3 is TGCGCCAGCAGCCTGGGACAGGATATTCGGAATGAGCAGTTCTTC.

CDR3 bases: TGTGCCAGCAGCTTAGGTCTAACTAAATACAATGAGCAGTTCTTC. Protein: CASSLGLTKYNEQFF. This sequence joins TRBV11-3 and TRBJ2-1, with D uncertain. CDR1 and CDR2 (germline): SGHNT, YENEEA. This CDR3 is built from 15 residues. Between the trimmed V and J ends, which lost 1 base and 4 bases, there was a span of 11 bases.

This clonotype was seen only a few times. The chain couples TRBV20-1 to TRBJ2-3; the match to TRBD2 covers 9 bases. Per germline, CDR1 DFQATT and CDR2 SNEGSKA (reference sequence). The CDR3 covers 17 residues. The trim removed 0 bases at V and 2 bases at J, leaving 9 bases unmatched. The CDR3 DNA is TGCAGTGCTAGAGACTTGAGGGGACTAGCCAACACAGATACGCAGTATTTT. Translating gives CSARDLRGLANTDTQYF.

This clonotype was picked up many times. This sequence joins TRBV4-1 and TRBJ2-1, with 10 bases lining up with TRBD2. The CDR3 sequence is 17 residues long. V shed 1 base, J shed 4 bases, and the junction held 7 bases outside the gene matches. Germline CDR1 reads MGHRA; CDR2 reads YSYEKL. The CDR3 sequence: CASSQVYTSGKYNEQFF. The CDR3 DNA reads TGCGCCAGCAGCCAAGTTTATACTAGCGGGAAATACAATGAGCAGTTCTTC.

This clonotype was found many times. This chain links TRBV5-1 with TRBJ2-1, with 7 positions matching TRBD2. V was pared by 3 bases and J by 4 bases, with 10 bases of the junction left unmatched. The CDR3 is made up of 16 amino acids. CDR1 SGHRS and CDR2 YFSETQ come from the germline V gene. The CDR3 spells CASSSLAEDPYNEQFF. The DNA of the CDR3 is TGCGCCAGCAGCTCTCTAGCGGAAGACCCTTACAATGAGCAGTTCTTC.

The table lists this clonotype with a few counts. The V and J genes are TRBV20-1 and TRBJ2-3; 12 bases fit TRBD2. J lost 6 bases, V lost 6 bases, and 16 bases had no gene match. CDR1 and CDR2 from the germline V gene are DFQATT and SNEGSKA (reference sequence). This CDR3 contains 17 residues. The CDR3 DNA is TGCAGTGCCCCGTCCGCTACTAGCGGGGGGCGAGGGGATACGCAGTATTTT. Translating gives CSAPSATSGGRGDTQYF.

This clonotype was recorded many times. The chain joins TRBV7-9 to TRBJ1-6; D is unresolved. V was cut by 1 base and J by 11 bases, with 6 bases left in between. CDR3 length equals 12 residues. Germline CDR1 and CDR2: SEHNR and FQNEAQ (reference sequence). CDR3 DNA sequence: TGTGCCAGCAGCTTAGAATTACCACCCCTCCACTTT. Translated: CASSLELPPLHF.

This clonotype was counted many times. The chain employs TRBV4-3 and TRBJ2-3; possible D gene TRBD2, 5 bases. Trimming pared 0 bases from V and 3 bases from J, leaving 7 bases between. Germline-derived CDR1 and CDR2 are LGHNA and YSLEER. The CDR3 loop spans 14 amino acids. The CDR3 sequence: CASSQDRRTDTQYF. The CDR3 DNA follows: TGCGCCAGCAGCCAAGATAGGAGGACAGATACGCAGTATTTT.

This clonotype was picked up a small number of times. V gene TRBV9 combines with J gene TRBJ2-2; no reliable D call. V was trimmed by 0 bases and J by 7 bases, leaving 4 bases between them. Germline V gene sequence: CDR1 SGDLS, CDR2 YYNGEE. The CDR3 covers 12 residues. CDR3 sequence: CASSVVIGELFF. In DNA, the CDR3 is TGTGCCAGCAGCGTAGTTATCGGGGAGCTGTTTTTT. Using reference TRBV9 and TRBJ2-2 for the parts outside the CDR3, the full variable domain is DSGVTQTPKHLITATGQRVTLRCSPRSGDLSVYWYQQSLDQGLQFLIQYYNGEERAKGNILERFSAQQFPDLHSELNLSSLELGDSALYFCASSVVIGELFFGEGSRLTVL.

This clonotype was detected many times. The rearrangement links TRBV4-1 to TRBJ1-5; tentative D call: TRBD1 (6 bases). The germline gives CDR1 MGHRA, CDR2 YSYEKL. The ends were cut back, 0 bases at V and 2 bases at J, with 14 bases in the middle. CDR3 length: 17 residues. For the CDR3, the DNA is TGCGCCAGCAGCCAAGAGCCGGGGGGGGCTCGCAATCAGCCCCAGCATTTT. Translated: CASSQEPGGARNQPQHF.

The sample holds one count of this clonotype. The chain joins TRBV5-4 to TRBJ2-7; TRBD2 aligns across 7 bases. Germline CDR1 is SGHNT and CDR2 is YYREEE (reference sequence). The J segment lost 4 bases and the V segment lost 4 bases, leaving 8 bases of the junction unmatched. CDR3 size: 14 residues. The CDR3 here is CASSAGSRGYEQYF. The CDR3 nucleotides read TGTGCCAGCAGCGCCGGGTCGCGGGGGTACGAGCAGTACTTC.

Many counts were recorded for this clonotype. The CDR3 nucleotides are TGCAGTGCTAGAGCCACCGGGACCGAGACCCAGTACTTC. Its translation: CSARATGTETQYF. The chain is built from TRBV20-1 and TRBJ2-5, with D perhaps given as TRBD1 or TRBD2 (5 bases each). The CDR3 covers 13 residues. V lost 1 base to trimming and J lost 5 bases, with 11 bases between them. Germline V gene data show CDR1 as DFQATT and CDR2 as SNEGSKA (reference sequence).